This T cell receptor beta chain was captured in a study of identical twins. Whole-study results and caveats: Out-of-frame alpha sequences common to twins exhibited an excess of low generation probability.

As regards this clonotype: Antigen specificity is unknown.

Healthy Caucasians were all of the donors. A universal primer site came from template switching; cDNA carried unique molecular identifiers. TCRdb reanalysed the 5' RACE reads using MiXCR and keeps one entry per CDR3 protein. Of 1.5 million to 2 million distinct CDR3 sequences listed, under 35% are singletons. The germline gives CDR1 SGHAT, CDR2 FQNNGV. The V and J ends lost 1 base and 6 bases respectively, with 7 bases between them. This CDR3 region has 13 residues. Sequencing was carried out using cord blood. The chain has TRBV11-2 and TRBJ2-4; unclear D gene. This receptor was obtained from a newborn girl in good health. CDR3 in amino acids: CASSLGRRNIQYF. CDR3 nucleotides: TGTGCCAGCAGCTTAGGAAGGCGAAACATTCAGTACTTC.